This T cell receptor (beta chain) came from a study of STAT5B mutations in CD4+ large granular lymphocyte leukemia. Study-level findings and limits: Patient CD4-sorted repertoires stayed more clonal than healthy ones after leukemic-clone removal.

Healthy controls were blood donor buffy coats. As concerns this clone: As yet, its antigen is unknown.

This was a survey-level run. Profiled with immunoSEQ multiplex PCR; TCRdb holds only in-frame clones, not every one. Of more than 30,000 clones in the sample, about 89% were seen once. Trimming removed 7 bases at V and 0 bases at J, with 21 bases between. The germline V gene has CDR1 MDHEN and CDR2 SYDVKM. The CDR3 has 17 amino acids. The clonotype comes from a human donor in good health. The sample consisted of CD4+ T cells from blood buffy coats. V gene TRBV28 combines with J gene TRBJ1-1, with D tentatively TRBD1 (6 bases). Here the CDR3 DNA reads TGTGCCAGCACCCGGGGGGCAGGCCCGTTAATGAACACTGAAGCTTTCTTT. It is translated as CASTRGAGPLMNTEAFF. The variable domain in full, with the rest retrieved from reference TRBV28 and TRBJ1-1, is DVKVTQSSRYLVKRTGEKVFLECVQDMDHENMFWYRQDPGLGLRLIYFSYDVKMKEKGDIPEGYSVSREKKERFSLILESASTNQTSMYLCASTRGAGPLMNTEAFFGQGTRLTVV.